These T cell receptor beta chains were read from a single sample in a study of metastatic and nonmetastatic thyroid tumors. TCRdb re-called the PCR reads with MiXCR. The sample records about 11,000 clones, around 41% being singletons. Sample: tumor tissue. Receptors originate from a female donor with papillary thyroid cancer or a benign thyroid nodule (not recorded which). Some clones in this sample may be carry-over from other donors' samples. Both conserved end residues are part of each CDR3. The D gene is left open where the match is weak. A row's size may be missing; if present it is once, few, many or a size class.

abundance: -; v_gene: TRBV27; d_gene: TRBD2; j_gene: TRBJ2-7; CDR3nt: TGTGCCAGCAGTTTGGGGGGGAACTGGAGGGAGCAGTACTTC; CDR3aa: CASSLGGNWREQYF
abundance: -; v_gene: TRBV7-2; d_gene: -; j_gene: TRBJ2-1; CDR3nt: TGTGCCAGCAGCTTAATCTCGGAGCAGTTCTTC; CDR3aa: CASSLISEQFF
abundance: -; v_gene: TRBV4-3; d_gene: -; j_gene: TRBJ2-2; CDR3nt: TGCGCCAGCAGCGCCCAGTACACCGGGGAGCTGTTTTTT; CDR3aa: CASSAQYTGELFF
abundance: medium-sized; v_gene: TRBV2; d_gene: -; j_gene: TRBJ2-5; CDR3nt: TGTGCCAGCAGTGAAAGTGTCCAAGAGACCCAGTACTTC; CDR3aa: CASSESVQETQYF
abundance: -; v_gene: TRBV12-3/TRBV12-4; d_gene: -; j_gene: TRBJ2-3; CDR3nt: TGTGCCAGCAGTCCTAGGGCAGATACGCAGTATTTT; CDR3aa: CASSPRADTQYF
abundance: few; v_gene: TRBV12-3/TRBV12-4; d_gene: -; j_gene: TRBJ2-7; CDR3nt: TGTGCCAGCAGTTCGGACAGCTACGAGCAGTACTTC; CDR3aa: CASSSDSYEQYF
abundance: few; v_gene: TRBV27; d_gene: TRBD2; j_gene: TRBJ2-7; CDR3nt: TGTGCCAGCAGTTTAACTGGGAGGGCCTACGAGCAGTACTTC; CDR3aa: CASSLTGRAYEQYF
abundance: -; v_gene: TRBV11-2; d_gene: -; j_gene: TRBJ1-6; CDR3nt: TGTGCCAGCAGTCGGGTACAGAATTCACCCCTCCACTTT; CDR3aa: CASSRVQNSPLHF
abundance: -; v_gene: TRBV12-5; d_gene: TRBD2; j_gene: TRBJ2-3; CDR3nt: TGTGCTAGTGGTCCCGGACTAGCGGGGGGGGGGACAGATACGCAGTATTTT; CDR3aa: CASGPGLAGGGTDTQYF
abundance: -; v_gene: TRBV5-1; d_gene: TRBD1; j_gene: TRBJ2-3; CDR3nt: TGCGCCAGTAGCCCCGAACAGGGGGCACGGTCAGATACGCAGTATTTT; CDR3aa: CASSPEQGARSDTQYF